Shown below are 25 T cell receptor beta chains from a single sample sequenced in a study of blood T cell repertoires in COVID-19. Generated by immunoSEQ multiplex PCR, the TCRdb table keeps only in-frame clones and is missing some. The sample records over 300,000 clones, about 84% being singletons. Sequencing input: peripheral blood. The receptors here all came from a woman between 45 and 65 years old with acute or convalescent COVID-19.

The chain recombines TRBV5-1 with TRBJ1-4; 7 nucleotides align to TRBD1. With V trimmed by 0 bases and J by 7 bases, 6 bases remained unmatched. There are 15 residues in the CDR3. Germline-derived CDR1 and CDR2 are SGHRS and YFSETQ. Here the CDR3 reads CASSLDGRGPEKLFF. CDR3 in DNA: TGCGCCAGCAGCTTGGATGGAAGGGGGCCTGAAAAACTGTTTTTT.

V and J are TRBV6-1 and TRBJ1-2, with TRBD1 matching over 8 bases. V shed 2 bases, J shed 4 bases, and the junction held 6 bases outside the gene matches. This CDR3 contains 15 residues. Germline values: CDR1 MNHNS, CDR2 SASEGT. CDR3 protein: CASSERQGSSYGYTF. CDR3 in DNA: TGTGCCAGCAGTGAACGACAGGGGTCGAGCTATGGCTACACCTTC.

The V call is TRBV5-1, the J call TRBJ1-6, with D unclear. V dropped 4 bases and J dropped 6 bases, with 11 bases sitting between them. The CDR3 length is 14 residues. Germline-derived CDR1 and CDR2 are SGHRS and YFSETQ. The CDR3 coding sequence is TGCGCCAGCAGCCAAGACACTGGTAATTCACCCCTCCACTTT. The encoded protein is CASSQDTGNSPLHF.

The V and J genes are TRBV3-1 (or the pseudogene TRBV3-2) and TRBJ2-1, with TRBD2 identical over 7 bases. The CDR3 spans 16 residues. From germline, CDR1 is LGHDT and CDR2 YNNKEL (reference sequence). The V gene end was trimmed by 4 bases and the J gene end by 3 bases; junction bases not matched to a gene: 9. The DNA for the CDR3 is TGTGCCAGCAGCCGGACTAGTGGGGAATACTACAATGAGCAGTTCTTC. Translation: CASSRTSGEYYNEQFF.

The chain has TRBV6-1 and TRBJ2-7, with D perhaps TRBD1 (5 bases). V lost 5 bases and J 3 bases, leaving 11 bases between the germline ends. Germline V gene lookup returns CDR1 MNHNS and CDR2 SASEGT. The CDR3 is 13 residues long. This CDR3 is CASSYQGGYEQYF. The CDR3 bases are TGTGCCAGCAGTTATCAGGGTGGCTACGAGCAGTACTTC.

The chain has TRBV24-1 and TRBJ2-7, with D maybe TRBD2 (6 bases). The V gene's germline CDR1 is KGHDR and CDR2 SFDVKD. The ends were cut back, 4 bases at V and 5 bases at J, with 17 bases in the middle. This CDR3 has 15 residues. The CDR3 loop reads CATSDPGTRGHEQYF. CDR3 bases: TGTGCCACCAGTGACCCCGGGACGCGGGGACACGAGCAGTACTTC.

As DNA, the CDR3 is TGTGCCAGCAGATTTAACACAGATACGCAGTATTTT. This translates into CASRFNTDTQYF. The chain employs TRBV2 and TRBJ2-3, with D unresolved. The CDR3 runs 12 residues. Per the germline V gene, CDR1 is SNHLY and CDR2 is FYNNEI. V was shortened by 6 bases and J by 2 bases, with 6 bases between the two germline ends.

The rearrangement joins TRBV6-5 to TRBJ2-3; possible D gene TRBD2, 6 bases. CDR3 length: 14 amino acids. From germline, CDR1 is MNHEY and CDR2 SVGAGI. The V end lost 6 bases, the J end lost 3 bases, and 13 bases lay between the germline ends. The CDR3 bases are TGTGCCAGCAGCTACCGGGACTTTACAGATACGCAGTATTTT. This translates into CASSYRDFTDTQYF.

The chain uses TRBV5-6 and TRBJ1-2, with 11 nucleotides matching TRBD1. The germline V gene encodes CDR1 SGHDT and CDR2 YYEEEE. V lost 1 base to trimming and J lost 6 bases; unmatched junction nucleotides: 5. The CDR3 spans 15 residues. The CDR3 DNA sequence: TGTGCCAGCAGCTTGAGGGACAGGGGGGTGCATGGCTACACCTTC. Translated: CASSLRDRGVHGYTF.

This chain uses TRBV9 with TRBJ2-7, with 9 bases lining up with TRBD1. V lost 4 bases and J lost 6; bases outside the gene matches: 8. Looked up from germline, CDR1 is SGDLS and CDR2 is YYNGEE. The CDR3 is 14 amino acids. CDR3 nucleotides: TGTGCCAGCAGCCTCAGGACAGGGGCAGGCGAGCAGTACTTC. Its protein is CASSLRTGAGEQYF.

The V gene is TRBV30, the J gene TRBJ2-3, with D possibly being TRBD1 (6 bases). Trimming shortened V by 2 bases and J by 0 bases, and 9 bases separated the two germline ends. CDR1 GTSNPN and CDR2 SVGIG come from the germline V gene (reference sequence). This CDR3 is 14 amino acids long. CDR3 protein: CAWSKGVSTDTQYF. CDR3 nucleotides: TGTGCCTGGAGTAAGGGGGTTAGCACAGATACGCAGTATTTT.

V is TRBV4-1 and J is TRBJ2-1; 7 bases map to TRBD2. The V gene's germline CDR1 is MGHRA and CDR2 YSYEKL. This CDR3 has 15 residues. J was trimmed by 1 base and V by 8 bases; bases with no gene match: 8. CDR3 in amino acids: CASGRGDTSYNEQFF. In DNA form, the CDR3 reads TGCGCCAGCGGCCGGGGGGATACATCCTACAATGAGCAGTTCTTC.

This chain joins TRBV7-9 and TRBJ2-2; 7 nucleotides align to TRBD2. Germline CDR1 is SEHNR and CDR2 is FQNEAQ (reference sequence). The V gene end was trimmed by 5 bases and the J gene end by 5 bases; junction bases not matched to a gene: 8. The CDR3 is 15 amino acids. The CDR3 reads CASSTGTIGTGELFF. Here the CDR3 DNA reads TGTGCCAGCAGCACGGGGACTATTGGTACCGGGGAGCTGTTTTTT.

The V gene is TRBV7-8, the J gene TRBJ2-7, with a tentative D call TRBD1 (5 bases). In germline, CDR1 is SGHVS, CDR2 FQNEAQ. V lost 2 bases and J lost 3, with 14 bases in between. The CDR3 is made up of 15 amino acids. In nucleotides, the CDR3 is TGTGCCAGCAGCTTATACACAGGAGTGAACTACGAGCAGTACTTC. Translated: CASSLYTGVNYEQYF.

This rearrangement joins TRBV6-2 or TRBV6-3 to TRBJ1-5; 10 nucleotides match TRBD1. In germline, CDR1 is MNHEY, CDR2 SVGEGT. With 4 bases clipped from V and 6 bases from J, the junction kept 9 bases outside the gene matches. CDR3 length: 16 residues. The CDR3 coding sequence is TGTGCCAGCAGTTCAGACGCCGGGACAGGGGTTCAGCCCCAGCATTTT. Translation: CASSSDAGTGVQPQHF.

This sequence joins TRBV10-3 and TRBJ1-3, with unresolved D. The V gene lost 3 bases and the J gene lost 0 bases, with 12 bases spanning the gap. The germline V gene encodes CDR1 ENHRY and CDR2 SYGVKD. The CDR3 is made up of 16 amino acids. Written as DNA, the CDR3 is TGTGCCATCAGTGAATCGGGATTTGGCTCTGGAAACACCATATATTTT. Protein: CAISESGFGSGNTIYF.

The chain recombines TRBV28 with TRBJ2-7; D remains unclear. Germline V gene sequence: CDR1 MDHEN, CDR2 SYDVKM. CDR3 length equals 13 residues. V was cut by 3 bases and J by 0 bases, with 6 bases left in between. The CDR3 DNA sequence: TGTGCCAGCAGTTTGGCCAACTCCTACGAGCAGTACTTC. It encodes CASSLANSYEQYF. The full variable domain, rest sourced from reference TRBV28 and TRBJ2-7, is DVKVTQSSRYLVKRTGEKVFLECVQDMDHENMFWYRQDPGLGLRLIYFSYDVKMKEKGDIPEGYSVSREKKERFSLILESASTNQTSMYLCASSLANSYEQYFGPGTRLTVT.

This sequence joins TRBV4-3 and TRBJ2-1; maybe TRBD2 (5 bases). Germline-derived CDR1 and CDR2 are LGHNA and YSLEER. V was clipped by 6 bases and J by 6 bases, with 12 bases between them. The CDR3 is 13 residues long. For the CDR3, the DNA is TGCGCCAGCAGTCAGGAGGCCTTCAATGAGCAGTTCTTC. Its protein product is CASSQEAFNEQFF.

This sequence joins TRBV24-1 and TRBJ2-7; 9 nucleotides line up with TRBD2. The CDR3 sequence is 14 residues long. CDR1 and CDR2 from the germline V gene are KGHDR and SFDVKD. The trim removed 5 bases at V and 6 bases at J, leaving 7 bases unmatched. Here the CDR3 DNA reads TGTGCCACCAGTGCGGGACTAGCTTCGTCCGAGCAGTACTTC. This codes for CATSAGLASSEQYF.

J is TRBJ2-7 and V is TRBV5-6; D is unresolved. CDR1 and CDR2 (germline): SGHDT, YYEEEE. Between the trimmed V and J ends, which lost 2 bases and 0 bases, there was a span of 3 bases. The CDR3 runs to 12 residues. The CDR3 nucleotides are TGTGCCAGCAGCTTTAGCTCCTACGAGCAGTACTTC. Amino acid sequence: CASSFSSYEQYF.

The rearrangement joins TRBV19 to TRBJ1-5, with a weak D call TRBD1 (6 bases). With 6 bases removed from V and 7 bases from J, the gap between germline ends came to 13 bases. CDR1 LNHDA and CDR2 SQIVND come from the germline V gene (reference sequence). The CDR3 loop spans 13 amino acids. CDR3 residues: CASSHRADQPQHF. DNA of the CDR3: TGTGCCAGTAGCCACAGGGCCGACCAGCCCCAGCATTTT.

V gene TRBV7-9 combines with J gene TRBJ2-3; 8 nucleotides match TRBD2. This CDR3 is 14 amino acids long. Germline CDR1 and CDR2: SEHNR and FQNEAQ (reference sequence). V shed 10 bases, J shed 3 bases, and the junction held 9 bases outside the gene matches. Written as DNA, the CDR3 is TGTGCCATCCCAGCGGGAGAGGGAACAGATACGCAGTATTTT. Its translation is CAIPAGEGTDTQYF.

The chain joins TRBV7-9 to TRBJ1-1; D is unresolved. The CDR3 contains 15 residues. Germline V gene lookup returns CDR1 SEHNR and CDR2 FQNEAQ (reference sequence). V gave up 5 bases and J gave up 1 base, with 14 bases separating them. This CDR3 is CASSGLANGNTEAFF. In DNA form, the CDR3 reads TGTGCCAGCAGCGGACTCGCGAATGGGAACACTGAAGCTTTCTTT.

The J gene is TRBJ1-2, the V gene TRBV5-1; D remains ambiguous. The V gene's germline CDR1 is SGHRS and CDR2 YFSETQ. V was pared by 1 base and J by 3 bases, with 7 bases between. The CDR3 spans 13 residues. CDR3 residues: CASSLRGDYGYTF. The CDR3 DNA sequence: TGCGCCAGCAGCTTGCGCGGGGACTATGGCTACACCTTC.

This clone was counted between two and nine times. The chain has TRBV12-5 and TRBJ1-1; D is uncertain. V lost 5 bases and J lost 0, with 10 bases in between. Germline V gene sequence: CDR1 LGHNT, CDR2 FRNRAP. The CDR3 covers 14 residues. CDR3 amino acids: CASGPGGMNTEAFF. The CDR3, as DNA: TGTGCTAGTGGTCCTGGCGGCATGAACACTGAAGCTTTCTTT.